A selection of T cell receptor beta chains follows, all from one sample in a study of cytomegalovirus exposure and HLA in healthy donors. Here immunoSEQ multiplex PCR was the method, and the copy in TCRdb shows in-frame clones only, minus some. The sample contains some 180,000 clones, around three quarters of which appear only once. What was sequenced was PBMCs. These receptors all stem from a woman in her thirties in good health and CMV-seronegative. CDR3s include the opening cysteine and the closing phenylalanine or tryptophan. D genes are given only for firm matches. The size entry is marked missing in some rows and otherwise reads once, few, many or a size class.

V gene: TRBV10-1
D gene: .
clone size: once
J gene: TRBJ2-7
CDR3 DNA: TGCGCCAGCAGTGAACAGGGAGGGCGCGAGCAGTACTTC
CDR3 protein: CASSEQGGREQYF

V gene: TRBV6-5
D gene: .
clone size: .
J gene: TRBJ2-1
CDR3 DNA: TGTGCCAGCAGTCTCAGGGGTTGTGAGCAGTTCTTC
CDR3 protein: CASSLRGCEQFF

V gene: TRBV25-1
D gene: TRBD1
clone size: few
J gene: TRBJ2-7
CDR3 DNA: TGTGCCAGCGGGCACAGGGGTCCCTCCTACGAGCAGTACTTC
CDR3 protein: CASGHRGPSYEQYF

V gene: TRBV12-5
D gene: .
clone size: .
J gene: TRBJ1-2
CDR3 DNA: TGTGCTAGTGGTCCCCGGGGGAGTGGGTACACCTTC
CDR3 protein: CASGPRGSGYTF

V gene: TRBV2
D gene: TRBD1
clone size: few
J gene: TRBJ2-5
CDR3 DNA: TGTGCCACCACCAGAGACAGGGGGATGGAGACCCAGTACTTC
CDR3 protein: CATTRDRGMETQYF

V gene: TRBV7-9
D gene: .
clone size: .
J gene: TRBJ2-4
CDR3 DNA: TGTTCCAGCAGCAGCCGACAGCATCAAGCCAAAAACATTCAGTACTTC
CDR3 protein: CSSSSRQHQAKNIQYF

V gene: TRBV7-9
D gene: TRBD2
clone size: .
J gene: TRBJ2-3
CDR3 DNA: TGTGCCAGCAGCTTAGTTAGCGGGAGGGGAGATACGCAGTATTTT
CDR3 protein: CASSLVSGRGDTQYF

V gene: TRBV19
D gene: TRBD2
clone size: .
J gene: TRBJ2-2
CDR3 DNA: TGTGCCAGTAGAACCGGGACTAGTACCACCGGGGAGCTGTTTTTT
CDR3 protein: CASRTGTSTTGELFF

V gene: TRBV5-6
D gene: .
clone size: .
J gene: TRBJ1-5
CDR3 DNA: TGTGCCAGCAGCTTTTGCAGTATCAATCAGCCCCAGCATTTT
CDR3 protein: CASSFCSINQPQHF

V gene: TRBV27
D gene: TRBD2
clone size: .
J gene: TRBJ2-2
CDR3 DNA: TGTGCCAGCAGTTTAGGGGGGGAGGGCGGGGAGCTGTTTTTT
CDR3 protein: CASSLGGEGGELFF

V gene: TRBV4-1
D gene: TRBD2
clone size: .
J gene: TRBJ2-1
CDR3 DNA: TGCGCCAGCAGCCAAGCTACTAGCGGGAGTGAAAATGAGCAGTTCTTC
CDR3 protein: CASSQATSGSENEQFF

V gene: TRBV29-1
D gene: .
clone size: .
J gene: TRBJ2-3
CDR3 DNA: TGCAGCGTTGAAGAAGTACAGGCAGATACGCAGTATTTT
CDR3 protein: CSVEEVQADTQYF

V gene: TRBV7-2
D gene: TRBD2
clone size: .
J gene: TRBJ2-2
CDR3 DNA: TGTGCCAGCAGGGCTAGCGGGAGGGCCGTCGGGGAGCTGTTTTTT
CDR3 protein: CASRASGRAVGELFF

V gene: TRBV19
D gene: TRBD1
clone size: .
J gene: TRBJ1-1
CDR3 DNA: TGTGCCAGTAGTATAGGGGGGACAGTTGTCACTGAAGCTTTCTTT
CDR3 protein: CASSIGGTVVTEAFF

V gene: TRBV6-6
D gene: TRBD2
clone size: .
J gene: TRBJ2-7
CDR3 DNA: TGTGCCAGCAGTGGCACTAGCGGGGGGATCTACGAGCAGTACTTC
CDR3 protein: CASSGTSGGIYEQYF

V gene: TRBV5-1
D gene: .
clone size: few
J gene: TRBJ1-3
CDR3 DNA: TGCGCCAGCAGCTTGGGCGCCGGAAACACCATATATTTT
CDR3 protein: CASSLGAGNTIYF

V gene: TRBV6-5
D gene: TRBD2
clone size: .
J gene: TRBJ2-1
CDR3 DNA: TGTGCCAGCAGTTCGACTAGCGGGGGGAAAAATGAGCAGTTCTTC
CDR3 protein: CASSSTSGGKNEQFF

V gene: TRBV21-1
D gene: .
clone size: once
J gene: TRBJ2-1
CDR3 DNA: TGTGCCACGGGCAGAAGGGGCGAAATGGACAATGAGCAGTTCTTC
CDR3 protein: CATGRRGEMDNEQFF

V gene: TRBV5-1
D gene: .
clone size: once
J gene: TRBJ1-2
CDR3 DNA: TGCGCCAGCAGGCCCGACAGGAGTTATGGCTACACCTTC
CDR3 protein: CASRPDRSYGYTF

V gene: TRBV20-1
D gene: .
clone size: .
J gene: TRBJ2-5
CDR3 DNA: TGCAGCGGGACTCTCGGGGGTGAGCAGTACTTC
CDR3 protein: CSGTLGGEQYF

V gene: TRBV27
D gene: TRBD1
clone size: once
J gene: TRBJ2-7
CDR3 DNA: TGTGCCAGCAGCCGGACAGGGTCCATACCCTACGGGCAGTACTTC
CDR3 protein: CASSRTGSIPYGQYF

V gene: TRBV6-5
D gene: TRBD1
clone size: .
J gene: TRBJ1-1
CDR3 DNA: TGTGCCAGCAGATTAGGACAGGGGGGGACTGAAGCTTTCTTT
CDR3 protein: CASRLGQGGTEAFF

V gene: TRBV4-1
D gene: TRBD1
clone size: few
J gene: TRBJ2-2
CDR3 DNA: TGCGCCAGCAGCAACCGGGACAGGGGGACCGGGGAGCTGTTTTTT
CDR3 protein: CASSNRDRGTGELFF

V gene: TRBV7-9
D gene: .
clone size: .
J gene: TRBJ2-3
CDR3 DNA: TGTGCCAGCAGCACGGGAGTGGCCCACGATACGCAGTATTTT
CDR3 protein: CASSTGVAHDTQYF

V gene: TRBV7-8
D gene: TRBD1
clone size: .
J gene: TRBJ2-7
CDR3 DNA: TGTGCCAGCAGCTTAGTACAGGGGCGCGCCTACGAGCAGTACTTC
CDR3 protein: CASSLVQGRAYEQYF

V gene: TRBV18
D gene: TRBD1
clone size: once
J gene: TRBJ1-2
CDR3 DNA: TGTGCCAGCTCACCAGGGACAGGAGATAACTATGGCTACACCTTC
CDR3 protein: CASSPGTGDNYGYTF